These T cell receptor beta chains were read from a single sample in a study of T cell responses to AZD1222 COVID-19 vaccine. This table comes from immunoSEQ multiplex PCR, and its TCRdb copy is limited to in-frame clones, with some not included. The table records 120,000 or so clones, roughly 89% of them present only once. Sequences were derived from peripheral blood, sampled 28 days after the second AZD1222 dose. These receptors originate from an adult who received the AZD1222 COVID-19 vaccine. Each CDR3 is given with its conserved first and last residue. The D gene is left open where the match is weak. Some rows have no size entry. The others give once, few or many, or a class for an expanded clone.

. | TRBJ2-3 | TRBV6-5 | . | TGTGCCAGCACCTCAGGACCGCTTCTAATCCATACGCAGTATTTT | CASTSGPLLIHTQYF
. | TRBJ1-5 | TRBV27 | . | TGTGCCAGCAGTTTACTGGGTAGGAATCAGCCCCAGCATTTT | CASSLLGRNQPQHF
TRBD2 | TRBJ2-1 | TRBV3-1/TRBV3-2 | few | TGTGCCAGCAGCCGACAGCGGGGCGCATTCTCCTACAATGAGCAGTTCTTC | CASSRQRGAFSYNEQFF
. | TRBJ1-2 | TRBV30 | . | TGTGCCTGGACCAGACAGGAGGACTGGTACTATGGCTACACCTTC | CAWTRQEDWYYGYTF
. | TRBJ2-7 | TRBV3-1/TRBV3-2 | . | TGTGCCTCTGGTGAGGGGAGCTCCTACGAGCAGTACTTC | CASGEGSSYEQYF
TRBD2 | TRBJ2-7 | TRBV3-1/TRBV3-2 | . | TGTGCCAGCAGCCAAGACCTCAGCGGGGGCTACGAGCAGTACTTC | CASSQDLSGGYEQYF
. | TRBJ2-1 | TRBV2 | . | TGTGCCAGCAGACAAACAGGGGCGGGGAATGAGCAGTTCTTC | CASRQTGAGNEQFF
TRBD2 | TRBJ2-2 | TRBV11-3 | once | TGTGCCAGCAGCCAAACTAGCGGGAGTGCCGGGGAGCTGTTTTTT | CASSQTSGSAGELFF
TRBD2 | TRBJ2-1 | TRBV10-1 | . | TGCGCCAGCAGTGAGTCTAGCGGGGACTACAATGAGCAGTTCTTC | CASSESSGDYNEQFF
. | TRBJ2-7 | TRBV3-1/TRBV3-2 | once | TGTGCCAGCAGCCAATTGGAGGACATCTCCTACGAGCAGTACTTC | CASSQLEDISYEQYF
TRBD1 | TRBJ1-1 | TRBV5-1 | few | TGCGCCAGCAGCGAGACAGGGGGGCAAACGGACACTGAAGCTTTCTTT | CASSETGGQTDTEAFF
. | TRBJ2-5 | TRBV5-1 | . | TGCGCCAGCAGCTTGGTAGAGTTAAAGACCCAGTACTTC | CASSLVELKTQYF
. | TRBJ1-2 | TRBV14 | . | TGTGCCAGCAGCCATAATCGGGACATCGTCTTC | CASSHNRDIVF
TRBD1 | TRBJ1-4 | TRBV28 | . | TGTGCCAGCAGTTGGCCAGGGGGCCATAAGTTGCTTGAAAAACTGTTTTTT | CASSWPGGHKLLEKLFF
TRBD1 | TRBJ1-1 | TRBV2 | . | TGTGCCAGCAACGGACAGGGCGGGGGCACTGAAGCTTTCTTT | CASNGQGGGTEAFF
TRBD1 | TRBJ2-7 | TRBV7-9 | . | TGTGCCAGCAGCTTAGAACAGGGGGCGTTAAGCGAGCAGTACTTC | CASSLEQGALSEQYF
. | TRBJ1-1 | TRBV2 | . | TGTGCCAGCAGCGGGACACGCTACACTGAAGCTTTCTTT | CASSGTRYTEAFF
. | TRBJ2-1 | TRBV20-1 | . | TGCAGTGCTAGTGGGCAGAACTCCTACAATGAGCAGTTCTTC | CSASGQNSYNEQFF
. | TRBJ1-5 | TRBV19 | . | TGTGCCAGTATAGGGGGGACAAACTCCCTGGAGCATTTT | CASIGGTNSLEHF
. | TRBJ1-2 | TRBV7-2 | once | TGTGCCAGCAGCTTAGTCAGGTCGTCGTTGGAAGGCTACACCTTC | CASSLVRSSLEGYTF
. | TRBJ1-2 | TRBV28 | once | TGTGCCAGCAGTTTGTCCTCTTATGGCTACACCTTC | CASSLSSYGYTF
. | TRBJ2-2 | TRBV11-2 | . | TGTGCCAGCAGCTTAAGGGGCAGGGTGAACACCGGGGAGCTGTTTTTT | CASSLRGRVNTGELFF
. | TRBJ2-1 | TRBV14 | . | TGTGCCAGCAGCCAAGATCTGTGGGACGAAACCTACAATGAGCAGTTCTTC | CASSQDLWDETYNEQFF
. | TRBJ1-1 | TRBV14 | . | TGTGCCAGCAGCCCGTTCGGTAGGGGGAACACTGAAGCTTTCTTT | CASSPFGRGNTEAFF
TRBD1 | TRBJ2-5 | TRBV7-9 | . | TGTGCCAGCAGCTTAGAGGGACAGGCGCGAGAGACCCAGTACTTC | CASSLEGQARETQYF
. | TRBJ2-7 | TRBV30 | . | TGTGCCTGGAGTGGGACAGTCGGGCAGTACTTC | CAWSGTVGQYF
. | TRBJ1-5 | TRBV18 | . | TGTGCCAGCTCACCGGGAGGGGGGGGCCAGCCCCAGCATTTT | CASSPGGGGQPQHF
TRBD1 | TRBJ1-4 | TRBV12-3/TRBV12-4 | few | TGTGCCAGCAGCAGGGGGTGGGAAAAACTGTTTTTT | CASSRGWEKLFF
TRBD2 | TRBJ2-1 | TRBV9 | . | TGTGCCAGCAGCGCGACTAGCGGGGGGGCCTTTGTGGATGAGCAGTTCTTC | CASSATSGGAFVDEQFF
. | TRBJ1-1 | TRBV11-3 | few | TGTGCCAGCAGCTTAGGGGAGGTTGGTTTGAGACTCCTGTGG | CASSLGEVGLRLLW
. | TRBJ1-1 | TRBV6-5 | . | TGTGCCAGCAGTCACCAGGCTTCGGGTACTGAAGCTTTCTTT | CASSHQASGTEAFF
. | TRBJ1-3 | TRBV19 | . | TGTGCCAGTAGTATGGGAGGGGTAAACACCATATATTTT | CASSMGGVNTIYF
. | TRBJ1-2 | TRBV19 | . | TGTGCCAGTAGTAGGGCGATGCCCCTGCGGTATGGCTACACCTTC | CASSRAMPLRYGYTF
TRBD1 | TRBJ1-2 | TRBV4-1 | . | TGCGCCAGCAGCCAACAGGGGGGCTATGGCTACACCTTC | CASSQQGGYGYTF
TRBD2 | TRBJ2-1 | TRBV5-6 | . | TGTGCCAGCGGGAGGGCCGAGCAGTTCTTC | CASGRAEQFF
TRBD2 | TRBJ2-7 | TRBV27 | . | TGTGCCAGCAGCCTAGCTAGCGGGAGTTCCTACGAGCAGTACTTC | CASSLASGSSYEQYF
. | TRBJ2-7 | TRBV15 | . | TGTGCCACCAGCAGAGATGTTGCAGACGAGCAGTACTTC | CATSRDVADEQYF
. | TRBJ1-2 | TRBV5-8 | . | TGTGCCAGCAACGGCCGTAGGCGTGGCTACACCTTC | CASNGRRRGYTF
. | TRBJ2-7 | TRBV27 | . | TGTGCCAGCAGGCCGGTGTTACTTTCCTACGAGCAGTACTTC | CASRPVLLSYEQYF
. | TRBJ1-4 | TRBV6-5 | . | TGTGCCAGCAGACGACAGGCACGGAATGAAAAACTGTTTTTT | CASRRQARNEKLFF
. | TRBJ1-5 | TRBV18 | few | TGTGCCAGCTCACCCGACAGGTCCTATAGCAATCAGCCCCAGCATTTT | CASSPDRSYSNQPQHF
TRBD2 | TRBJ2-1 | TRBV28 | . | TGTGCCAGCAGTTGGACTAGCGGGAAGTTAAATGAGCAGTTCTTC | CASSWTSGKLNEQFF
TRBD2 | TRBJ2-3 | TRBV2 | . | TGTGCCAGCACCTTGACTAGCGGGGGCACAGATACGCAGTATTTT | CASTLTSGGTDTQYF
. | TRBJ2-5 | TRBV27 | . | TGTGCCAGCAGTTTATCGGTCGAGACCCAGTACTTC | CASSLSVETQYF
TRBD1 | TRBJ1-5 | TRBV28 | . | TGTGCCAGCAGTAACCCGGGACAGGGGACTAATCAGCCCCAGCATTTT | CASSNPGQGTNQPQHF
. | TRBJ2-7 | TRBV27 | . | TGTGCCAGCAGTTTAGTGGGTTTCAGCTCCTACGAGCAGTACTTC | CASSLVGFSSYEQYF
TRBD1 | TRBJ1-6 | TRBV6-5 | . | TGTGCCAGCAAAATAGGGACAGGGATTAATTCACCCCTCCACTTT | CASKIGTGINSPLHF
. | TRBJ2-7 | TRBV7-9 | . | TGTGCCAGCAGCTTCACAGGGTCCTACGAGCAGTACTTC | CASSFTGSYEQYF
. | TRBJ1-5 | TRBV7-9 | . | TGTGCCAGCAGCACGGACGCCCTTTGGCCCCAGCATTTT | CASSTDALWPQHF
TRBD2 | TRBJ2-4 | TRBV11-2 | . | TGTGCCAGCAGCTTAACTAGCGGGGTGCGGGGGAACATTCAGTACTTC | CASSLTSGVRGNIQYF
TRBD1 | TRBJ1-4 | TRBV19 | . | TGTGCCAGTAGGCGGACAGGGGGCTATGAAAAACTGTTTTTT | CASRRTGGYEKLFF
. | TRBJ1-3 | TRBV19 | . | TGTGCCAGTATTAAAGGGTCGGCTGGAAACACCATATATTTT | CASIKGSAGNTIYF
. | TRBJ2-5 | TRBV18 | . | TGTGCCAGCTCAATACAGTACCAAGAGACCCAGTACTTC | CASSIQYQETQYF
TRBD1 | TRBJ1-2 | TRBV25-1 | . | TGTGCCAGCGGACGACAGGGTAGTAGTGGCTACACCTTC | CASGRQGSSGYTF